This TCR beta chain was documented in a study of T-cell reconstitution after alpha-beta-depleted transplantation in children. Molecular barcoding with unique molecular identifiers was used for the TCRbeta library. TCRdb processed the PCR reads anew with MiXCR; each CDR3 protein has one entry. The sample contains approximately 150,000 distinct CDR3 sequences, 8% to 10% of which appear only once. Germline V gene sequence: CDR1 MNHNS, CDR2 SASEGT. V trimming: 0 bases; J trimming: 4 bases; junction bases outside the gene matches: 7. The CDR3 sequence is 16 residues long. Sequencing was performed on PBMCs, mostly from graft donor cells, taken 180 days after TCRalphabeta/CD19-depleted stem cell transplant. V usage is TRBV6-1 and J usage is TRBJ2-7; 9 nucleotides align to TRBD2. The receptor was derived from a female patient aged 2 to 10 who had a stem cell transplant for congenital amegakaryocytic thrombocytopenia, so the T cells may come from the graft donor. The CDR3 loop is CASSEAGAGGLYEQYF. DNA for the CDR3: TGTGCCAGCAGTGAAGCGGGGGCGGGAGGGTTGTACGAGCAGTACTTC.